What follows are 25 T cell receptor beta chains derived from one specimen sequenced in a study of OX40 agonist ivuxolimab in advanced cancers. Here immunoSEQ multiplex PCR was the method, and the copy in TCRdb shows in-frame clones only, minus some. Of under 90,000 clones in the sample, 90% were seen once. This specimen was CD4+ or CD8+ T cells sorted from blood, taken in a trial of the OX40 agonist ivuxolimab. These receptors were collected from an adult with an advanced solid tumor such as melanoma, head and neck, liver or kidney cancer.

This clone was recorded only once. The chain recombines TRBV18 with TRBJ2-3; a possible D gene is TRBD2 (6 bases). The CDR3 loop spans 16 amino acids. Germline CDR1 is KGHSH and CDR2 is LQKENI. Trimming left V 3 bases short and J 0 bases short, with 13 bases between. As DNA, the CDR3 is TGTGCCAGCTCACCCGGGGGAGGAGGAAGCACAGATACGCAGTATTTT. This translates into CASSPGGGGSTDTQYF.

The CDR3 DNA sequence: TGTGCCAGCAGCCCAGTAACCGGCAATCAGCCCCAGCATTTT. Encoded protein: CASSPVTGNQPQHF. The J gene is TRBJ1-5, the V gene TRBV7-2, with D uncertain. This CDR3 region has 14 residues. V lost 5 bases and J lost 2, with 10 bases in between. Per germline, CDR1 SGHTA and CDR2 FQGNSA. Full variable domain (missing parts from reference TRBV7-2 and TRBJ1-5): GAGVSQSPSNKVTEKGKDVELRCDPISGHTALYWYRQSLGQGLEFLIYFQGNSAPDKSGLPSDRFSAERTGGSVSTLTIQRTQQEDSAVYLCASSPVTGNQPQHFGDGTRLSIL.

This chain links TRBV6-1 with TRBJ2-5; 8 nucleotides align to TRBD1. Unmatched junction bases numbered 12, after V lost 10 bases and J lost 5 bases. This CDR3 has 14 residues. CDR1 is MNHNS, CDR2 SASEGT, per germline. CDR3 in amino acids: CAILQGDWSETQYF. For the CDR3, the DNA is TGTGCCATTTTACAGGGGGATTGGTCTGAGACCCAGTACTTC.

The V call is TRBV2, the J call TRBJ1-5; 11 positions agree with TRBD1. Germline V gene data show CDR1 as SNHLY and CDR2 as FYNNEI. This CDR3 spans 14 amino acids. The J segment lost 8 bases and the V segment lost 5 bases, leaving 5 bases of the junction unmatched. Written as DNA, the CDR3 is TGTGCCAGCAGTCCGGACAGGGGGCGAGAGCCCCAGCATTTT. Translating gives CASSPDRGREPQHF. Combining the CDR3 with reference TRBV2 and TRBJ1-5 gives the whole variable domain EPEVTQTPSHQVTQMGQEVILRCVPISNHLYFYWYRQILGQKVEFLVSFYNNEISEKSEIFDDQFSVERPDGSNFTLKIRSTKLEDSAMYFCASSPDRGREPQHFGDGTRLSIL.

This chain connects TRBV28 to TRBJ1-2; D not resolved. From germline, CDR1 is MDHEN and CDR2 SYDVKM. The CDR3 spans 14 residues. V was trimmed by 7 bases and J by 7 bases, leaving 19 bases between them. CDR3 nucleotide sequence: TGTGCCAGCACCCCCGTCGGGCCCCTGAGTGGCTACACCTTC. Its protein product is CASTPVGPLSGYTF.

This clone was observed a single time. V and J are TRBV11-2 and TRBJ2-3, with 7 bases lining up with TRBD1. Trimming removed 1 base from V and 1 base from J; junction bases left unmatched: 14. Germline lookup yields CDR1 SGHAT and CDR2 FQNNGV. The CDR3 spans 19 residues. The CDR3 protein is CASSLGETGFVEGTDTQYF. The CDR3 DNA follows: TGTGCCAGCAGCTTAGGGGAGACAGGGTTCGTGGAAGGCACAGATACGCAGTATTTT.

V is TRBV2 and J is TRBJ2-3; D gene ambiguous. The CDR3 consists of 13 residues. Germline CDR1 and CDR2: SNHLY and FYNNEI. Between the trimmed V and J ends, which lost 7 bases and 2 bases, there was a span of 10 bases. This CDR3 reads CASNIGFTDTQYF. CDR3 bases: TGTGCCAGCAATATAGGATTCACAGATACGCAGTATTTT.

The gene calls are TRBV7-9 and TRBJ2-1; D unresolved. The CDR3 length is 13 residues. Germline CDR1 reads SEHNR; CDR2 reads FQNEAQ (reference sequence). V dropped 7 bases and J dropped 2 bases, with 9 bases sitting between them. CDR3 loop: CASTLGAYNEQFF. The CDR3 nucleotides read TGTGCCAGCACGCTAGGAGCCTACAATGAGCAGTTCTTC.

This clone occurred once. The V call is TRBV6-1, the J call TRBJ1-6; no clear D gene. This CDR3 contains 14 residues. Looked up from germline, CDR1 is MNHNS and CDR2 is SASEGT. Trimming shortened V by 3 bases and J by 8 bases, and 11 bases separated the two germline ends. The CDR3 protein is CASSDLDLDSPLHF. The CDR3 DNA sequence: TGTGCCAGCAGTGATCTGGATTTGGATTCACCCCTCCACTTT.

The rearrangement joins TRBV7-3 to TRBJ2-7; possibly TRBD1 for D (6 bases). Trimming pared 4 bases from V and 6 bases from J, leaving 10 bases between. There are 12 residues in the CDR3. Germline CDR1 reads SGHTA; CDR2 reads FQGTGA. The CDR3 region has the DNA TGTGCCAGCAGCTCCCGCAGGGGCGAGCAGTACTTC. Its protein is CASSSRRGEQYF. The full variable domain, completed using reference TRBV7-3 and TRBJ2-7, is GAGVSQTPSNKVTEKGKYVELRCDPISGHTALYWYRQSLGQGPEFLIYFQGTGAADDSGLPNDRFFAVRPEGSVSTLKIQRTERGDSAVYLCASSSRRGEQYFGPGTRLTVT.

The CDR3 loop is CASSYSSYETQYF. The CDR3 DNA reads TGTGCCAGCAGTTACTCCAGTTATGAGACCCAGTACTTC. This sequence joins TRBV6-6 and TRBJ2-5; D is uncertain. The V gene lost 0 bases and the J gene lost 5 bases, with 7 bases spanning the gap. The CDR3 runs 13 residues. CDR1 is MNHNY and CDR2 is SVGAGI in the germline V gene (reference sequence).

This clone was seen more than once but under ten times. This chain links TRBV4-1 with TRBJ2-5; 7 bases match TRBD1. The junction had 9 bases not matched to a gene; V was cut back by 3 bases and J by 2 bases. This CDR3 has 16 amino acids. Germline CDR1 and CDR2: MGHRA and YSYEKL. The CDR3 DNA reads TGCGCCAGCAGCCAGGGCCCGACAGGGCCGCAAGAGACCCAGTACTTC. Translating it yields CASSQGPTGPQETQYF.

The chain carries TRBV6-1 and TRBJ2-7; 7 bases are a match to TRBD1. The CDR3 extends over 15 amino acids. CDR1 and CDR2 (germline): MNHNS, SASEGT. J was trimmed by 2 bases and V by 4 bases; bases with no gene match: 8. The CDR3 DNA sequence: TGTGCCAGCAGTGTTACAGGGGACCTCACCTACGAGCAGTACTTC. This translates into CASSVTGDLTYEQYF.

The chain couples TRBV30 to TRBJ2-6; a possible D gene is TRBD2 (5 bases). V lost 2 bases to trimming and J lost 0 bases, with 17 bases between them. This CDR3 comprises 18 residues. Germline CDR1 GTSNPN, CDR2 SVGIG (reference sequence). The CDR3 sequence is CAWSLGGSPSSGANVLTF. The DNA of the CDR3 is TGTGCCTGGAGTTTAGGTGGGAGCCCGAGCTCTGGGGCCAACGTCCTGACTTTC.

This clone has just one count. The chain combines TRBV11-3 with TRBJ2-3; TRBD2 aligns across 10 bases. The length of the CDR3 is 16 residues. Germline V gene sequence: CDR1 SGHNT, CDR2 YENEEA. V shed 5 bases, J shed 1 base, and the junction held 6 bases outside the gene matches. CDR3 coding DNA: TGTGCCAGCAGCCGCAGAGCGGGGGGGGGCACAGATACGCAGTATTTT. This encodes CASSRRAGGGTDTQYF.

The rearrangement uses TRBV7-9 and TRBJ2-3; the D gene could be TRBD1 or TRBD2 (5 bases each). With 5 bases removed from V and 0 bases from J, the gap between germline ends came to 12 bases. CDR3 length equals 15 residues. Germline V gene data show CDR1 as SEHNR and CDR2 as FQNEAQ (reference sequence). CDR3 region: CASSLTRGSTDTQYF. In nucleotides, the CDR3 is TGTGCCAGCAGCCTGACCCGGGGCAGCACAGATACGCAGTATTTT.

The chain couples TRBV14 to TRBJ2-7; TRBD2 agrees at 8 bases. Unmatched junction bases numbered 12, after V lost 11 bases and J lost 3 bases. The germline V gene encodes CDR1 SGHDN and CDR2 FVKESK. This CDR3 spans 14 amino acids. The CDR3 DNA reads as TGTGCCTCACGGGGGGGGGCCGGACACTACGAGCAGTACTTC. It translates to CASRGGAGHYEQYF.

The chain uses TRBV7-8 and TRBJ2-1; D remains ambiguous. Germline V gives CDR1 SGHVS, CDR2 FQNEAQ. The CDR3 has 14 residues. Trimming removed 4 bases from V and 2 bases from J, with 9 bases in between. CDR3 region: CASSSPTAYNEQFF. CDR3 nucleotide sequence: TGTGCCAGCAGCTCTCCTACCGCCTACAATGAGCAGTTCTTC.

This chain joins TRBV6-6 and TRBJ1-2, with 7 positions matching TRBD1. The germline CDR1 and CDR2 sequences are MNHNY and SVGAGI (reference sequence). There are 14 residues in the CDR3. Germline trimming cut 6 bases from V and 4 bases from J; bases unmatched to any gene: 8. CDR3 loop: CASRLRTGPYGYTF. CDR3 sequence (DNA): TGTGCCAGCAGACTAAGGACAGGCCCCTATGGCTACACCTTC.

This chain connects TRBV2 to TRBJ2-5, with a tentative D call TRBD2 (5 bases). Trimming pared 9 bases from V and 3 bases from J, leaving 8 bases between. The length of the CDR3 is 11 residues. The V gene's germline CDR1 is SNHLY and CDR2 FYNNEI. CDR3 residues: CASTREETQYF. The CDR3, as DNA: TGTGCCAGTACGAGGGAAGAGACCCAGTACTTC.

This chain connects TRBV28 to TRBJ2-7; 7 nucleotides agree with TRBD2. This CDR3 is built from 16 residues. Unmatched junction bases numbered 13, after V lost 5 bases and J lost 3 bases. Germline V gene data show CDR1 as MDHEN and CDR2 as SYDVKM. CDR3 nucleotide sequence: TGTGCCAGCAGTGCCCTTAGCGGGTCCCGAGGCTACGAGCAGTACTTC. The encoded protein is CASSALSGSRGYEQYF.

The chain uses TRBV19 and TRBJ1-5; D perhaps matches TRBD1 (5 bases). Germline CDR1 LNHDA, CDR2 SQIVND (reference sequence). The CDR3 consists of 15 residues. Trimming pared 7 bases from V and 9 bases from J, leaving 22 bases between. CDR3 DNA sequence: TGTGCCAGTACCGCAGGGAACGGCGGTCAAGGGCCCCAGCATTTT. It is translated as CASTAGNGGQGPQHF.

The chain recombines TRBV7-2 with TRBJ2-3; no definite D call. V dropped 6 bases and J dropped 3 bases, with 16 bases sitting between them. The CDR3 extends over 15 amino acids. Germline CDR1 SGHTA, CDR2 FQGNSA. This CDR3 is CASSDEGFGTDTQYF. The CDR3 DNA reads as TGTGCCAGCAGTGATGAAGGTTTCGGTACAGATACGCAGTATTTT.

Notes on this clone: The sample carries other DNA sequences with the same CDR3. The chain couples TRBV20-1 to TRBJ2-5; D is undetermined. The germline CDR1 and CDR2 sequences are DFQATT and SNEGSKA (reference sequence). Trimming shortened V by 6 bases and J by 2 bases, and 4 bases separated the two germline ends. This CDR3 has 10 residues. The CDR3 loop reads CSARQETQYF. CDR3 nucleotide sequence: TGCAGTGCCAGACAAGAGACCCAGTACTTC.

The V call is TRBV28, the J call TRBJ1-4, with TRBD1 identical over 7 bases. After removal of 4 bases from V and 5 bases from J, the junction contained 7 bases not matched to a gene. This CDR3 comprises 15 residues. CDR1 MDHEN and CDR2 SYDVKM come from the germline V gene. The CDR3 protein is CASSSAGTDNEKLFF. CDR3 DNA sequence: TGTGCCAGCAGTTCGGCTGGGACAGACAATGAAAAACTGTTTTTT.